These T cell receptor beta chains were read from a single sample in a study of shared T cell receptors in the human thymus. Measured with immunoSEQ multiplex PCR; TCRdb has only the in-frame clones, and not every one. Among about 660,000 clones listed, approximately 88% were seen once. The sample also formed part of further work on human thymus T cells.

The sequenced material came from thymocytes. These TCRs come from a boy less than two years old with a congenital heart defect. CDR3s include the opening cysteine and the closing phenylalanine or tryptophan. D genes are given only for firm matches. Size tells how often a clone was seen (once, few, many) or the class of an expanded clone, and some rows leave it out.

V: TRBV27
size: -
D: TRBD1
J: TRBJ1-2
DNA: TGTGCCAGCAGTTTTAACAGGGGTAACTATGGCTACACCTTC
CDR3: CASSFNRGNYGYTF

V: TRBV2
size: once
D: TRBD2
J: TRBJ2-1
DNA: TGTGCCAGCAGGGATGCGGGAGGGCCGGGAAATGAGCAGTTCTTC
CDR3: CASRDAGGPGNEQFF

V: TRBV7-2
size: -
D: -
J: TRBJ2-2
DNA: TGTGCCAGCAGCCCTACCACCGGGGAGCTGTTTTTT
CDR3: CASSPTTGELFF

V: TRBV15
size: -
D: -
J: TRBJ1-3
DNA: TGTGCCACCAGCAGAGAACCGGGAAGCTCTGGAAACACCATATATTTT
CDR3: CATSREPGSSGNTIYF

V: TRBV4-2
size: -
D: TRBD1
J: TRBJ2-7
DNA: TGTGCCAGCAGCCAAGAAGGGACAGGGGGCAACGAGCAGTACTTC
CDR3: CASSQEGTGGNEQYF

V: TRBV9
size: -
D: TRBD2
J: TRBJ2-1
DNA: TGTGCCAGCAGCGGCGAGGGACTAGCGGGAAACAATGAGCAGTTCTTC
CDR3: CASSGEGLAGNNEQFF

V: TRBV7-6
size: -
D: TRBD2
J: TRBJ2-1
DNA: TGTGCCAGCAGCCTCGGGGGAGGGCCGGGGGATGAGCAGTTCTTC
CDR3: CASSLGGGPGDEQFF

V: TRBV6-1
size: -
D: TRBD1
J: TRBJ2-3
DNA: TGTGCCAGCCGGAGGGGGACAGGGGGTTCAGATACGCAGTATTTT
CDR3: CASRRGTGGSDTQYF

V: TRBV9
size: -
D: TRBD2
J: TRBJ2-3
DNA: TGTGCCAGCAGCGGTCCGGGACTAGCGGCAGATACGCAGTATTTT
CDR3: CASSGPGLAADTQYF

V: TRBV11-2
size: -
D: TRBD2
J: TRBJ2-5
DNA: TGTGCCAGCAGCTTACCGGGCGGGAGGGCGAGAGAGACCCAGTACTTC
CDR3: CASSLPGGRARETQYF

V: TRBV5-6
size: -
D: -
J: TRBJ2-7
DNA: TGTGCCAGCAGCTCACAAATCAGGGGACACTACGAGCAGTACTTC
CDR3: CASSSQIRGHYEQYF

V: TRBV6-5
size: few
D: -
J: TRBJ1-1
DNA: TGTGCCAGCAGTTACTCGGCAGGCAAGAACACTGAAGCTTTCTTT
CDR3: CASSYSAGKNTEAFF

V: TRBV28
size: -
D: TRBD1
J: TRBJ2-1
DNA: TGTGCCAGCATTGGGGAAGGGGGCGCCGACTACAATGAGCAGTTCTTC
CDR3: CASIGEGGADYNEQFF

V: TRBV25-1
size: -
D: TRBD2
J: TRBJ2-4
DNA: TGTGCCAGCAGTGAAAGTAGCGGGAGATGGGACATTCAGTACTTC
CDR3: CASSESSGRWDIQYF

V: TRBV27
size: -
D: -
J: TRBJ1-2
DNA: TGTGCCAGCGGCCGAGGGTCCTATGGCTACACCTTC
CDR3: CASGRGSYGYTF

V: TRBV2
size: -
D: -
J: TRBJ2-5
DNA: TGTGCCAGCACGGGGGGCGTGGAGGAGACCCAGTACTTC
CDR3: CASTGGVEETQYF

V: TRBV5-1
size: -
D: -
J: TRBJ1-2
DNA: TGCGCCAGCAGCTTGGATCAGACAGTACTAAACTATGGCTACACCTTC
CDR3: CASSLDQTVLNYGYTF

V: TRBV4-1
size: -
D: -
J: TRBJ2-7
DNA: TGCGCCAGCAGCCAAGTGGACATATACACCTACGAGCAGTACTTC
CDR3: CASSQVDIYTYEQYF

V: TRBV12-2
size: -
D: -
J: TRBJ2-7
DNA: TGTGCAAGTCGCTTAGGAAGTCCTCAGGCCAGTAACCACGAGCAGTACTTC
CDR3: CASRLGSPQASNHEQYF

V: TRBV7-9
size: few
D: -
J: TRBJ1-3
DNA: TGTGCCAGCAGCTTAGAGGAGAAAGACTATGGAAACACCATATATTTT
CDR3: CASSLEEKDYGNTIYF

V: TRBV18
size: -
D: TRBD2
J: TRBJ2-7
DNA: TGTGCCAGCTCACCACCCGGGACTAGCGGAATCTACGAGCAGTACTTC
CDR3: CASSPPGTSGIYEQYF

V: TRBV10-3
size: -
D: TRBD1
J: TRBJ2-1
DNA: TGTGCCATCAGACCCGGGACAGGGTTTATCGTGAGTGGGAATGAGCAGTTCTTC
CDR3: CAIRPGTGFIVSGNEQFF

V: TRBV19
size: -
D: -
J: TRBJ2-7
DNA: TGTGCCAGTAGTATAGATGGGCAAACCTACGAGCAGTACTTC
CDR3: CASSIDGQTYEQYF

V: TRBV9
size: -
D: -
J: TRBJ1-1
DNA: TGTGCCAGCAGCCCCTCAGAGGCGGGAGTAACTGAAGCTTTCTTT
CDR3: CASSPSEAGVTEAFF

V: TRBV30
size: -
D: -
J: TRBJ2-7
DNA: TGTGCCTGGAGTGTCGGTCGGACAGTTGACGAGCAGTACTTC
CDR3: CAWSVGRTVDEQYF

V: TRBV4-1
size: once
D: -
J: TRBJ1-2
DNA: TGCGCCAGCAGCCAAGATAGTTTGGGGGGGTACTATGGCTACACCTTC
CDR3: CASSQDSLGGYYGYTF

V: TRBV2
size: -
D: TRBD1
J: TRBJ1-1
DNA: TGTGCCAGCAGAACAGGGGGCCCCGGGAACACTGAAGCTTTCTTT
CDR3: CASRTGGPGNTEAFF